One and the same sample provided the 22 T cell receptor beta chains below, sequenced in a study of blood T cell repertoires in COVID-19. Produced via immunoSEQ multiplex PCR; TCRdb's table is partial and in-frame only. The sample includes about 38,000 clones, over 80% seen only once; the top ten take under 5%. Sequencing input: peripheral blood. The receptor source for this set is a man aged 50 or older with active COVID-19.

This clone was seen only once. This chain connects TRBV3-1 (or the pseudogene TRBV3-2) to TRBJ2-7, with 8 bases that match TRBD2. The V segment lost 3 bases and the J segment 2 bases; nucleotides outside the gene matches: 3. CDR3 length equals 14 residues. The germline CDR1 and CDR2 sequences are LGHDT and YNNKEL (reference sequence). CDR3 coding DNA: TGTGCCAGCAGCCATACGGGGGGGGCCTACGAGCAGTACTTC. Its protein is CASSHTGGAYEQYF.

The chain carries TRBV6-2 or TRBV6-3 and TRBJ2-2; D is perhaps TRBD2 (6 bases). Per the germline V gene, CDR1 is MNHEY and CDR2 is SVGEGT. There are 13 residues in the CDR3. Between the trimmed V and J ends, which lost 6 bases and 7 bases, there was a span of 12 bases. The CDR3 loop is CASSAVGSGELFF. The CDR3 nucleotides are TGTGCCAGCAGCGCAGTCGGGAGCGGGGAGCTGTTTTTT.

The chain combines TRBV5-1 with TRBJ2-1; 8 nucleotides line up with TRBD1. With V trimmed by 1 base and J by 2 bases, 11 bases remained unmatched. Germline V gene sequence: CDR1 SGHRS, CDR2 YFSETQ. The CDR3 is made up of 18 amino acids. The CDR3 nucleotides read TGCGCCAGCAGCTTGAGCCCATCTCGGGGACAGGCCTACAATGAGCAGTTCTTC. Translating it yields CASSLSPSRGQAYNEQFF.

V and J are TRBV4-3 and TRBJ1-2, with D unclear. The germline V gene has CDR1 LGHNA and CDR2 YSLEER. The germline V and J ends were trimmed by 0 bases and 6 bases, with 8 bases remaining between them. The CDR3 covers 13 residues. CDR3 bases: TGCGCCAGCAGCCAAGATGGCCGGGATGGCTACACCTTC. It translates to CASSQDGRDGYTF.

CDR3 coding DNA: TGCGCCAGCAGTCAATGCGACAGGGATGCCTACGAGCAGTACTTC. It encodes CASSQCDRDAYEQYF. V is TRBV23-1 and J is TRBJ2-7; 7 bases agree with TRBD1. TRBV23-1 is identified as an open reading frame with a role that is uncertain. J gave up 2 bases and V 1 base, and 5 bases lay outside the gene matches. The CDR3 sequence is 15 residues long.

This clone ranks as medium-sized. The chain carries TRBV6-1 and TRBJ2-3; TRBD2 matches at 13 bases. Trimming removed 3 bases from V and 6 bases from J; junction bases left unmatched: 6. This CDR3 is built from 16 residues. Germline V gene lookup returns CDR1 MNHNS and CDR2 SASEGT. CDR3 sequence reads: CASSEGLAGSGDTQYF. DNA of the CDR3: TGTGCCAGCAGTGAGGGACTAGCGGGGAGCGGGGATACGCAGTATTTT.

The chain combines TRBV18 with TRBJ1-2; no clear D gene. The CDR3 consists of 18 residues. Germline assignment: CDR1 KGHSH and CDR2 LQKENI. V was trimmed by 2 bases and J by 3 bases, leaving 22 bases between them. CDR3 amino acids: CASSPSGGLSWEYYGYTF. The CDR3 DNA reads TGTGCCAGCTCACCATCCGGTGGCTTATCTTGGGAGTACTATGGCTACACCTTC.

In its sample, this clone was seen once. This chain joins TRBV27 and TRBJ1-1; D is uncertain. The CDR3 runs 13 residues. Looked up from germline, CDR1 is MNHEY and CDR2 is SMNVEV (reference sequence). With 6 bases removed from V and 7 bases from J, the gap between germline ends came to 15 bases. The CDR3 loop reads CASSPNPRLEAFF. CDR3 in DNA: TGTGCCAGCAGCCCGAACCCGCGGCTTGAAGCTTTCTTT.

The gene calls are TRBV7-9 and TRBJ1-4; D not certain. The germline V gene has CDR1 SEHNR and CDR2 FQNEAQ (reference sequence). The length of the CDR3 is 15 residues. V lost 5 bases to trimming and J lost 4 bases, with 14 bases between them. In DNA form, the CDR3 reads TGTGCCAGCAGCCCCGGGAGTAGGTTTAATGAAAAACTGTTTTTT. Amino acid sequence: CASSPGSRFNEKLFF.

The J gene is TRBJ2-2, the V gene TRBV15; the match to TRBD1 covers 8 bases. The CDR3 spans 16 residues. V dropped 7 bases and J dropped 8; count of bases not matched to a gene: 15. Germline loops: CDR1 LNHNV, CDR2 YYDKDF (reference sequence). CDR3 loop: CATNVSGQVVGGELFF. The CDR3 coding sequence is TGTGCCACCAACGTCTCGGGACAGGTCGTAGGAGGGGAGCTGTTTTTT.

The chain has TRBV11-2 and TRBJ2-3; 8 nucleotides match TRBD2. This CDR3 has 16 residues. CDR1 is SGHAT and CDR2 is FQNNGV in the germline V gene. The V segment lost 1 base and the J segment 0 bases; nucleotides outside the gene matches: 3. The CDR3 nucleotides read TGTGCCAGCAGCTTAGGTACTAGCGGCAGCACAGATACGCAGTATTTT. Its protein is CASSLGTSGSTDTQYF.

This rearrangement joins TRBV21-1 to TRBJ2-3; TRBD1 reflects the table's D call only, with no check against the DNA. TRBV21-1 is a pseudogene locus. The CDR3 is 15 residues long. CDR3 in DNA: TGTGCCAGCCGCAGGGGCATCATGACTGCGGATACGCAGTATTTT. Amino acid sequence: CASRRGIMTADTQYF.

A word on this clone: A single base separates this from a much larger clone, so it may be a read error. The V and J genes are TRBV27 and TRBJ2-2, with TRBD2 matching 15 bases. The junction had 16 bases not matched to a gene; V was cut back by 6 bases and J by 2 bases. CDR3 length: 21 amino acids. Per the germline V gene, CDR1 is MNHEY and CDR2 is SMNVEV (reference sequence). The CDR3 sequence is CASRRLGRTSGGGINTGELFF. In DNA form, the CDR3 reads TGTGCCAGCAGGCGGCTGGGCCGGACTAGCGGGGGGGGGATTAACACCGGGGAGCTGTTTTTT.

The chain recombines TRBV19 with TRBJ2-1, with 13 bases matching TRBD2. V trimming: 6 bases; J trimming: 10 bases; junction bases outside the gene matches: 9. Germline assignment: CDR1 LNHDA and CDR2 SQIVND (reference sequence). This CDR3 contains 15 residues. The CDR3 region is CASRRLAGGRGEQFF. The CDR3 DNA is TGTGCCAGTAGACGACTAGCGGGGGGCCGGGGAGAGCAGTTCTTC.

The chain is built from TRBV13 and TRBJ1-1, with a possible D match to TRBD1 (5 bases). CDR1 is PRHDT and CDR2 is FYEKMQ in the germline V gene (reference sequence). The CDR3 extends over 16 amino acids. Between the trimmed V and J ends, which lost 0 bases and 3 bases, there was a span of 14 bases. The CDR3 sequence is CASSLGPVTGDTEAFF. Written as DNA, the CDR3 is TGTGCCAGCAGCTTAGGCCCCGTCACGGGGGACACTGAAGCTTTCTTT.

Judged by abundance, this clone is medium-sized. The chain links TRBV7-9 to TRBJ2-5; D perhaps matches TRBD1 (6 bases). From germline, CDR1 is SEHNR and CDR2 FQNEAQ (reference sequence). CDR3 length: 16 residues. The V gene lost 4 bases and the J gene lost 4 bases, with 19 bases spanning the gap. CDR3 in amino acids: CASSYSGLGARETQYF. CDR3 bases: TGTGCCAGCAGCTATTCTGGGCTGGGGGCACGAGAGACCCAGTACTTC.

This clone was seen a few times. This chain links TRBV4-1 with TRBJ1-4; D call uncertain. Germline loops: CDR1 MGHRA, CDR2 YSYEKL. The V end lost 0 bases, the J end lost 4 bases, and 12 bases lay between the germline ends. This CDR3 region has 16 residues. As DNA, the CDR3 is TGCGCCAGCAGCCAAGAGGTAACCGCACTTAATGAAAAACTGTTTTTT. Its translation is CASSQEVTALNEKLFF.

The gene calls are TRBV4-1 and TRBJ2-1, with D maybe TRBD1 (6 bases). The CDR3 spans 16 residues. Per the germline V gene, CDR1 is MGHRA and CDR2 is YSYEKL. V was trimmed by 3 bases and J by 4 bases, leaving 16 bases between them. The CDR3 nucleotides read TGCGCCAGCAGCCACTTAGCCAACGACAGGTACAATGAGCAGTTCTTC. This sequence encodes CASSHLANDRYNEQFF.

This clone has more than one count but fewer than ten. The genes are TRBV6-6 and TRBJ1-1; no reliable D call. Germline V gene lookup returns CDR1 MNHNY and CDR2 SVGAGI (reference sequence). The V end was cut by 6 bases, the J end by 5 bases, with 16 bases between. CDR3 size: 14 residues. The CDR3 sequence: CASSPTYLETEAFF. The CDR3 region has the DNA TGTGCCAGCAGCCCTACATACTTGGAGACTGAAGCTTTCTTT.

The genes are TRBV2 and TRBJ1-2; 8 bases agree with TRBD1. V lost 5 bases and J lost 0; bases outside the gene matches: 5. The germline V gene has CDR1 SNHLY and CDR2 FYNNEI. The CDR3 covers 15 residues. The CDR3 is CASSTTGEANYGYTF. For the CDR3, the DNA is TGTGCCAGCAGTACGACAGGGGAAGCTAACTATGGCTACACCTTC. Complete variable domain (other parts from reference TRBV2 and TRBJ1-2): EPEVTQTPSHQVTQMGQEVILRCVPISNHLYFYWYRQILGQKVEFLVSFYNNEISEKSEIFDDQFSVERPDGSNFTLKIRSTKLEDSAMYFCASSTTGEANYGYTFGSGTRLTVV.

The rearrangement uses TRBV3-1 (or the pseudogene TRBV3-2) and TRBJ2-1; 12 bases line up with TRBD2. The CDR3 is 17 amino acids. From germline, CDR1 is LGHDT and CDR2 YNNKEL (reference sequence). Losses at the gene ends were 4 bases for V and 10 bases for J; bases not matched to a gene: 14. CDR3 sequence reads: CASSPRFPSGGAGEQFF. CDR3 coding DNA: TGTGCCAGCAGCCCCCGTTTTCCTAGCGGGGGGGCAGGAGAGCAGTTCTTC.

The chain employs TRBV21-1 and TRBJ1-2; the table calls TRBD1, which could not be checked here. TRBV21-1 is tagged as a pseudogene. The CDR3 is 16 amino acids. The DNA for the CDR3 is TGTGCCAGCAGCACCAGTCCCGGGACAGGGAAGGGTGGCTACACCTTC. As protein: CASSTSPGTGKGGYTF.